This passage covers 30 T cell receptor beta chains from one sample sequenced in a study of OX40 agonist ivuxolimab in advanced cancers. The assay was immunoSEQ multiplex PCR, and TCRdb's table has in-frame clones only and misses some. The table includes some 86,000 clones, about 92% detected once. Sequenced here: CD4+ or CD8+ T cells sorted from blood, sampled in a trial of the OX40 agonist ivuxolimab. Every receptor here comes from an adult with an advanced solid tumor such as melanoma, head and neck, liver or kidney cancer.

This clone showed up just once. The rearrangement uses TRBV11-2 and TRBJ2-3, with 7 nucleotides matching TRBD1. J was trimmed by 1 base and V by 5 bases; bases with no gene match: 9. Germline V lookup: CDR1 SGHAT, CDR2 FQNNGV. There are 16 residues in the CDR3. The CDR3 DNA sequence: TGTGCCAGCAGCCCCGGGTCGGGACAGCGCACAGATACGCAGTATTTT. Amino acid sequence: CASSPGSGQRTDTQYF.

The gene calls are TRBV28 and TRBJ2-3, with a possible D match to TRBD2 (7 bases). This CDR3 contains 15 residues. Germline CDR1 reads MDHEN; CDR2 reads SYDVKM. V lost 6 bases to trimming and J lost 6 bases, with 19 bases between them. The CDR3 region has the DNA TGTGCCAGCAGCATAGCGACTAGCAGGGGCGATACGCAGTATTTT. Translated, it gives CASSIATSRGDTQYF.

The rearrangement uses TRBV7-6 and TRBJ2-3; tentative D call: TRBD2 (5 bases). With 2 bases removed from V and 5 bases from J, the gap between germline ends came to 17 bases. The germline gives CDR1 SGHVS, CDR2 FNYEAQ. The CDR3 length is 16 residues. DNA for the CDR3: TGTGCCAGCAGCTTAACTAGTCCAGACCCACGAGATACGCAGTATTTT. Translated: CASSLTSPDPRDTQYF.

The chain has TRBV5-1 and TRBJ1-4; D remains unclear. Germline lookup yields CDR1 SGHRS and CDR2 YFSETQ. This CDR3 has 13 amino acids. With 7 bases removed from V and 3 bases from J, the gap between germline ends came to 10 bases. In DNA form, the CDR3 reads TGCGCCAGCCGAGACGGGGCTAATGAAAAACTGTTTTTT. Translated: CASRDGANEKLFF.

This clone was observed a single time. The chain joins TRBV5-5 to TRBJ1-1; D gene unclear. From germline, CDR1 is SGHKS and CDR2 YYEKEE (reference sequence). The CDR3 has 13 residues. V lost 1 base and J lost 2, with 6 bases in between. CDR3 DNA: TGTGCCAGCAGCTTGTTAATAAACACTGAAGCTTTCTTT. This encodes CASSLLINTEAFF.

CDR3 loop: CASSQDISRGEKNIQYF. The DNA of the CDR3 is TGTGCCAGCAGCCAAGATATATCCCGGGGTGAGAAAAACATTCAGTACTTC. The chain has TRBV4-2 and TRBJ2-4; D is possibly TRBD2 (5 bases). The germline V gene has CDR1 LGHNA and CDR2 YNFKEQ. Trimming pared 0 bases from V and 4 bases from J, leaving 16 bases between. The CDR3 is made up of 17 amino acids.

The chain has TRBV28 and TRBJ2-7; 10 bases align to TRBD1. Trimming at V came to 5 bases and at J to 5 bases, leaving 6 bases not matched to a gene. This CDR3 is built from 14 residues. Per the germline V gene, CDR1 is MDHEN and CDR2 is SYDVKM. CDR3 sequence reads: CASSGGQGTHEQYF. The DNA for the CDR3 is TGTGCCAGCAGTGGGGGACAGGGGACGCACGAGCAGTACTTC.

This chain uses TRBV6-6 with TRBJ2-5; 9 bases fit TRBD2. The germline V gene encodes CDR1 MNHNY and CDR2 SVGAGI (reference sequence). The ends lost 5 bases at V and 4 bases at J; junction bases unmatched: 8. The CDR3 runs to 15 residues. The CDR3 coding sequence is TGTGCCAGCAGTGGGGGACTAGCATTCGTAGAGACCCAGTACTTC. This translates into CASSGGLAFVETQYF.

This clone showed up just a few times. This chain links TRBV7-9 with TRBJ1-1; unclear D gene. Trimming removed 3 bases from V and 4 bases from J, with 15 bases in between. CDR3 length equals 15 residues. Looked up from germline, CDR1 is SEHNR and CDR2 is FQNEAQ (reference sequence). Here the CDR3 DNA reads TGTGCCAGCAGCTTCGCGGGATTCTTGTTCACTGAAGCTTTCTTT. Translating it yields CASSFAGFLFTEAFF.

The chain is built from TRBV28 and TRBJ1-2; the match to TRBD1 covers 8 bases. Germline assignment: CDR1 MDHEN and CDR2 SYDVKM. The ends lost 1 base at V and 6 bases at J; junction bases unmatched: 4. This CDR3 spans 14 amino acids. In DNA form, the CDR3 reads TGTGCCAGCAGTTTATCGGACAGGGCTGATGGCTACACCTTC. This codes for CASSLSDRADGYTF.

The chain carries TRBV7-9 and TRBJ2-2, with D tentatively TRBD2 (5 bases). The CDR3 has 19 residues. Trimming took 3 bases from V and 0 from J, leaving 20 bases between them. Germline loops: CDR1 SEHNR, CDR2 FQNEAQ (reference sequence). The CDR3 loop is CASSFLRGLQIANTGELFF. CDR3 nucleotide sequence: TGTGCCAGCAGCTTTCTCCGGGGTCTCCAAATTGCGAACACCGGGGAGCTGTTTTTT.

This chain uses TRBV9 with TRBJ1-1; no clear D. The CDR3 contains 13 residues. Germline CDR1 reads SGDLS; CDR2 reads YYNGEE. V was pared by 4 bases and J by 5 bases, with 12 bases between. CDR3 amino acids: CASSPSSGTEAFF. The CDR3, as DNA: TGTGCCAGCAGCCCCTCTTCGGGAACTGAAGCTTTCTTT.

This clone was seen a handful of times. V usage is TRBV5-1 and J usage is TRBJ1-2; D may be TRBD1 (5 bases). Trimming took 0 bases from V and 0 from J, leaving 9 bases between them. Germline CDR1 and CDR2: SGHRS and YFSETQ. The CDR3 has 15 residues. CDR3 protein: CASSLGGSANYGYTF. The CDR3 DNA sequence: TGCGCCAGCAGCTTGGGGGGGTCGGCTAACTATGGCTACACCTTC.

This chain connects TRBV2 to TRBJ1-6; D gene uncertain. The V gene lost 3 bases and the J gene lost 6 bases, with 21 bases spanning the gap. The CDR3 is 18 amino acids. Germline V lookup: CDR1 SNHLY, CDR2 FYNNEI. The CDR3 loop reads CASSDDPSWAPFNSPLHF. As DNA, the CDR3 is TGTGCCAGCAGTGACGACCCCTCCTGGGCCCCATTTAATTCACCCCTCCACTTT.

CDR3: CASSEGHLRNTIYF. The CDR3 DNA reads TGTGCCAGCAGTGAAGGGCACCTCAGAAACACCATATATTTT. This chain links TRBV2 with TRBJ1-3; D remains unclear. CDR3 size: 14 residues. The germline gives CDR1 SNHLY, CDR2 FYNNEI. Trimming shortened V by 1 base and J by 5 bases, and 9 bases separated the two germline ends. Complete variable domain (other parts from reference TRBV2 and TRBJ1-3): EPEVTQTPSHQVTQMGQEVILRCVPISNHLYFYWYRQILGQKVEFLVSFYNNEISEKSEIFDDQFSVERPDGSNFTLKIRSTKLEDSAMYFCASSEGHLRNTIYFGEGSWLTVV.

The CDR3 DNA is TGTGCCAGTAGCGACTACCGCTCTGGGGCCAACGTCCTGACTTTC. This gives the protein CASSDYRSGANVLTF. V is TRBV19 and J is TRBJ2-6; perhaps TRBD2 as D (5 bases). Germline-derived CDR1 and CDR2 are LNHDA and SQIVND (reference sequence). The CDR3 length is 15 residues. V shed 6 bases and J shed 0 bases, with 9 bases lying between them.

The chain links TRBV7-2 to TRBJ2-7; D call uncertain. This CDR3 contains 14 residues. Looked up from germline, CDR1 is SGHTA and CDR2 is FQGNSA. Trimming removed 6 bases at V and 2 bases at J, with 14 bases between. In nucleotides, the CDR3 is TGTGCCAGCAGGGCACAGAGAGGACCCTACGAGCAGTACTTC. This gives the protein CASRAQRGPYEQYF.

The V and J genes are TRBV29-1 and TRBJ1-6; no clear D gene. The CDR3 is 14 residues long. Germline CDR1 reads SQVTM; CDR2 reads ANQGSEA. V was shortened by 4 bases and J by 9 bases, with 16 bases between the two germline ends. Written as DNA, the CDR3 is TGCAGCGTTGCCGTAGAATTAGGAGGTTCACCCCTCCACTTT. Protein product: CSVAVELGGSPLHF.

The genes are TRBV19 and TRBJ1-4, with 9 bases lining up with TRBD1. Germline trimming cut 6 bases from V and 4 bases from J; bases unmatched to any gene: 3. Looked up from germline, CDR1 is LNHDA and CDR2 is SQIVND (reference sequence). The CDR3 length is 14 residues. The CDR3 DNA is TGTGCCAGTAGACCGGGACAGGGTAATGAAAAACTGTTTTTT. Translating it yields CASRPGQGNEKLFF.

This chain uses TRBV14 with TRBJ1-3; D unclear. The CDR3 is made up of 11 amino acids. Trimming removed 5 bases at V and 8 bases at J, with 7 bases between. Germline V lookup: CDR1 SGHDN, CDR2 FVKESK. The CDR3 region is CASSNSYTIYF. The CDR3 DNA sequence: TGTGCCAGCAGCAACTCGTACACCATATATTTT.

V usage is TRBV18 and J usage is TRBJ1-6; 8 nucleotides line up with TRBD1. The CDR3 is 17 residues long. The V gene's germline CDR1 is KGHSH and CDR2 LQKENI. V was pared by 1 base and J by 9 bases, with 11 bases of the junction left unmatched. The CDR3 spells CASSPRSTGVGASPLHF. DNA for the CDR3: TGTGCCAGCTCACCACGCTCGACAGGGGTTGGCGCTTCACCCCTCCACTTT.

The J gene is TRBJ1-1, the V gene TRBV30, with D possibly matching TRBD1 (6 bases). Germline V gene sequence: CDR1 GTSNPN, CDR2 SVGIG (reference sequence). V gave up 3 bases and J gave up 4 bases, with 12 bases separating them. The CDR3 loop spans 13 amino acids. The CDR3 protein is CAWSAQGGTEAFF. The CDR3 DNA is TGTGCCTGGAGCGCACAGGGAGGCACTGAAGCTTTCTTT.

This chain connects TRBV4-1 to TRBJ2-5, with D uncertain. Trimming removed 0 bases at V and 2 bases at J, with 13 bases between. The CDR3 length is 16 residues. Germline CDR1 MGHRA, CDR2 YSYEKL. This CDR3 reads CASSQEGFGRQETQYF. The CDR3 DNA reads TGCGCCAGCAGCCAAGAAGGATTCGGGCGACAAGAGACCCAGTACTTC.

The count of this clone is one. V and J are TRBV27 and TRBJ1-5; D remains ambiguous. V lost 1 base and J 1 base, leaving 2 bases between the germline ends. Germline V gives CDR1 MNHEY, CDR2 SMNVEV (reference sequence). This CDR3 is 13 amino acids long. The CDR3 protein is CASSLWSNQPQHF. In DNA form, the CDR3 reads TGTGCCAGCAGTTTATGGAGCAATCAGCCCCAGCATTTT.

The chain combines TRBV7-6 with TRBJ1-4; a weak D match, TRBD1 (5 bases). Trimming removed 5 bases from V and 6 bases from J, with 16 bases in between. The CDR3 spans 15 residues. Germline V gene lookup returns CDR1 SGHVS and CDR2 FNYEAQ. The CDR3 here is CASSRAGSGDEKLFF. CDR3 nucleotides: TGTGCCAGCAGCCGTGCGGGTTCGGGGGATGAAAAACTGTTTTTT.

This clone was observed once. V usage is TRBV9 and J usage is TRBJ1-1, with unresolved D. V lost 0 bases to trimming and J lost 2 bases, with 5 bases between them. CDR3 length: 13 residues. Germline values: CDR1 SGDLS, CDR2 YYNGEE. CDR3 DNA: TGTGCCAGCAGCGTAGGAACAAACACTGAAGCTTTCTTT. Translated, it gives CASSVGTNTEAFF.

The rearrangement links TRBV30 to TRBJ1-2; 7 bases are shared with TRBD1. V was pared by 1 base and J by 5 bases, with 4 bases of the junction left unmatched. CDR3 length: 13 residues. CDR1 and CDR2 from the germline V gene are GTSNPN and SVGIG (reference sequence). Here the CDR3 reads CAWSGQGGYGYTF. The CDR3, as DNA: TGTGCCTGGAGTGGGCAGGGGGGTTATGGCTACACCTTC.

The CDR3 bases are TGTGCCAGCAGCATGGACAGGGGGAACACCGGGGAGCTGTTTTTT. Translated, it gives CASSMDRGNTGELFF. This rearrangement joins TRBV11-3 to TRBJ2-2; 9 bases are shared with TRBD1. The CDR3 has 15 residues. Trimming cost V 5 bases and J 1 base; bases outside gene matches: 2. Germline CDR1 SGHNT, CDR2 YENEEA.

The chain carries TRBV5-1 and TRBJ2-1, with D unclear. The CDR3 is 14 amino acids. The germline V gene has CDR1 SGHRS and CDR2 YFSETQ. Trimming removed 1 base at V and 3 bases at J, with 8 bases between. The CDR3 region is CASSLRNSYNEQFF. The CDR3 DNA reads TGCGCCAGCAGCTTGCGGAACAGCTACAATGAGCAGTTCTTC.

The chain uses TRBV7-9 and TRBJ2-3, with D unresolved. Trimming took off 1 base at V and 4 bases at J, with 9 bases between the two ends. Germline CDR1 is SEHNR and CDR2 is FQNEAQ (reference sequence). The CDR3 contains 14 residues. The CDR3 sequence is CASSLVVISDTQYF. The CDR3 nucleotides are TGTGCCAGCAGCTTAGTAGTTATCTCAGATACGCAGTATTTT.